These T cell receptor beta chains were read from a single sample in a study of shared T cell receptors in the human thymus. The method was immunoSEQ multiplex PCR; TCRdb's version includes in-frame clones alone and lacks a portion of them. The table shows roughly 700,000 clones, with approximately 87% occurring only once. These data were likewise used in another study, on human thymus T cells.

The material sequenced was thymocytes. The receptor source for this set is a boy less than two years old with a congenital heart defect. Each CDR3 is given with its conserved first and last residue. D genes are given only for firm matches. Rows give clone size only sometimes, using once, few, many, or a class for an expanded clone.

D: TRBD1; V: TRBV9; J: TRBJ1-1; size: NA; CDR3: CASSSDRGLGEAFF; DNA: TGTGCCAGCAGCTCGGACAGGGGGCTGGGTGAAGCTTTCTTT
D: NA; V: TRBV5-1; J: TRBJ2-1; size: NA; CDR3: CASSSPSGGDNEQFF; DNA: TGTGCCAGCAGCTCGCCGAGTGGCGGCGACAATGAGCAGTTCTTC
D: NA; V: TRBV25-1; J: TRBJ1-1; size: NA; CDR3: CASTGWQGNTEAFF; DNA: TGTGCCAGCACTGGATGGCAGGGGAACACTGAAGCTTTCTTT
D: NA; V: TRBV7-9; J: TRBJ2-1; size: NA; CDR3: CASSFYPIPCNEQFF; DNA: TGTGCCAGCAGCTTCTACCCCATTCCCTGCAATGAGCAGTTCTTC
D: TRBD1; V: TRBV5-5; J: TRBJ2-7; size: NA; CDR3: CASSLALRDRGRGQYF; DNA: TGTGCCAGCAGCTTGGCCCTCCGGGACAGGGGGAGAGGGCAGTACTTC
D: NA; V: TRBV6-1; J: TRBJ1-5; size: NA; CDR3: CASIPGEAVDQPQHF; DNA: TGTGCCAGCATCCCTGGGGAGGCGGTGGATCAGCCCCAGCATTTT
D: TRBD1; V: TRBV4-3; J: TRBJ1-3; size: once; CDR3: CASSQDGTGIVNTIYF; DNA: TGCGCCAGCAGCCAAGATGGGACAGGGATAGTAAACACCATATATTTT
D: NA; V: TRBV28; J: TRBJ2-5; size: few; CDR3: CASSFFGIETQYF; DNA: TGTGCCAGCAGTTTTTTCGGGATAGAGACCCAGTACTTC
D: TRBD2; V: TRBV5-4; J: TRBJ2-1; size: NA; CDR3: CASSLAGREFNEQFF; DNA: TGTGCCAGCAGCTTAGCCGGGCGGGAGTTCAATGAGCAGTTCTTC
D: NA; V: TRBV12-5; J: TRBJ1-1; size: NA; CDR3: CASGFQTANTEAFF; DNA: TGTGCTAGTGGTTTCCAGACAGCGAACACTGAAGCTTTCTTT
D: NA; V: TRBV4-3; J: TRBJ2-3; size: NA; CDR3: CASSQDGGPRDTQYF; DNA: TGCGCCAGCAGCCAAGATGGCGGGCCCAGAGATACGCAGTATTTT
D: TRBD2; V: TRBV7-6; J: TRBJ2-5; size: NA; CDR3: CASSILPRGTSGRRETQYF; DNA: TGTGCCAGCAGCATCCTTCCGCGAGGGACTAGCGGGAGGAGGGAGACCCAGTACTTC
D: NA; V: TRBV7-9; J: TRBJ1-4; size: NA; CDR3: CASSFGRAGEKLFF; DNA: TGTGCCAGCAGCTTTGGCAGGGCCGGTGAAAAACTGTTTTTT
D: TRBD2; V: TRBV4-3; J: TRBJ2-5; size: NA; CDR3: CASSQDGLAGGQETQYF; DNA: TGCGCCAGCAGCCAAGATGGTCTAGCGGGAGGGCAAGAGACCCAGTACTTC
D: NA; V: TRBV13; J: TRBJ1-1; size: NA; CDR3: CASSLTGFTNTEAFF; DNA: TGTGCCAGCAGCCTTACAGGGTTCACGAACACTGAAGCTTTCTTT
D: NA; V: TRBV7-6; J: TRBJ2-1; size: NA; CDR3: CASSSLDEQFF; DNA: TGTGCCAGCAGCTCCCTCGATGAGCAGTTCTTC
D: NA; V: TRBV30; J: TRBJ2-7; size: NA; CDR3: CAWSERRGPYEQYF; DNA: TGTGCCTGGAGCGAGCGGAGGGGGCCCTACGAGCAGTACTTC
D: TRBD1; V: TRBV11-1; J: TRBJ1-1; size: NA; CDR3: CASSSLPTGVNTEAFF; DNA: TGTGCCAGCAGCTCCCTACCAACAGGGGTTAACACTGAAGCTTTCTTT
D: NA; V: TRBV4-1; J: TRBJ2-1; size: few; CDR3: CASSPRDTGPIAVGQFF; DNA: TGCGCCAGCAGCCCAAGAGACACAGGCCCAATCGCAGTTGGGCAGTTCTTC
D: NA; V: TRBV7-2; J: TRBJ2-7; size: NA; CDR3: CASSSAGISEQYF; DNA: TGTGCCAGCAGCTCCGCGGGGATTTCCGAGCAGTACTTC
D: NA; V: TRBV29-1; J: TRBJ2-5; size: once; CDR3: CSAEGVARTQYF; DNA: TGCAGCGCCGAGGGGGTCGCGAGGACCCAGTACTTC
D: NA; V: TRBV5-1; J: TRBJ1-1; size: NA; CDR3: CASRNPTGSTEAFF; DNA: TGCGCCAGCCGGAACCCAACAGGGAGCACTGAAGCTTTCTTT
D: NA; V: TRBV6-5; J: TRBJ1-2; size: NA; CDR3: CASSYSKGANYGYTF; DNA: TGTGCCAGCAGTTACTCGAAGGGAGCTAACTATGGCTACACCTTC
D: NA; V: TRBV6-6; J: TRBJ1-1; size: few; CDR3: CASSYRRGVMNTEAFF; DNA: TGTGCCAGCAGTTACCGCCGGGGTGTCATGAACACTGAAGCTTTCTTT
D: NA; V: TRBV29-1; J: TRBJ2-5; size: NA; CDR3: CSVGRPLGETQYF; DNA: TGCAGCGTTGGGCGGCCGCTCGGGGAGACCCAGTACTTC
D: NA; V: TRBV10-2; J: TRBJ1-3; size: NA; CDR3: CASSESPESSGNTIYF; DNA: TGCGCCAGCAGTGAGTCCCCCGAGAGCTCTGGAAACACCATATATTTT
D: NA; V: TRBV5-4; J: TRBJ2-3; size: NA; CDR3: CASSLGAGESDTQYF; DNA: TGTGCCAGCAGCTTAGGGGCAGGGGAGTCAGATACGCAGTATTTT
D: NA; V: TRBV4-1; J: TRBJ2-2; size: NA; CDR3: CASSQVPGVTNTGELFF; DNA: TGCGCCAGCAGCCAAGTACCCGGGGTAACGAACACCGGGGAGCTGTTTTTT
D: NA; V: TRBV5-1; J: TRBJ1-3; size: few; CDR3: CASSGPTGNTIYF; DNA: TGCGCCAGCAGCGGGCCAACTGGAAACACCATATATTTT
D: NA; V: TRBV19; J: TRBJ2-7; size: NA; CDR3: CATEVRYYEQYF; DNA: TGTGCCACCGAGGTGAGATATTACGAGCAGTACTTC
D: TRBD1; V: TRBV6-1; J: TRBJ2-1; size: NA; CDR3: CASSEDREDEQFF; DNA: TGTGCCAGCAGTGAGGACAGGGAGGATGAGCAGTTCTTC
D: TRBD1; V: TRBV19; J: TRBJ1-1; size: once; CDR3: CASISSPGQGDTEAFF; DNA: TGTGCCAGTATCTCTTCCCCCGGACAGGGGGACACTGAAGCTTTCTTT
D: NA; V: TRBV16; J: TRBJ2-2; size: NA; CDR3: CASSHLLAARGHAGELFF; DNA: TGTGCCAGCAGCCACCTCCTCGCGGCTAGAGGCCACGCCGGGGAGCTGTTTTTT
D: TRBD1; V: TRBV28; J: TRBJ1-5; size: NA; CDR3: CASSSWTGGIWMYQPQHF; DNA: TGTGCCAGCAGTTCGTGGACAGGGGGAATATGGATGTATCAGCCCCAGCATTTT
D: NA; V: TRBV5-6; J: TRBJ2-3; size: NA; CDR3: CASSLRRQGTDTQYF; DNA: TGTGCCAGCAGCTTGCGCCGACAGGGCACAGATACGCAGTATTTT
D: TRBD1; V: TRBV6-5; J: TRBJ1-3; size: NA; CDR3: CASNDRDGNTIYF; DNA: TGTGCCAGCAACGACAGGGATGGAAACACCATATATTTT
D: TRBD1; V: TRBV27; J: TRBJ2-1; size: once; CDR3: CASSLLTTGGDVNEQFF; DNA: TGTGCCAGCAGTTTACTGACGACAGGGGGTGATGTCAATGAGCAGTTCTTC
D: TRBD2; V: TRBV9; J: TRBJ2-3; size: NA; CDR3: CASSSTVGLAGGGHTQYF; DNA: TGTGCCAGCAGCTCGACAGTAGGACTAGCGGGAGGGGGACATACGCAGTATTTT
D: NA; V: TRBV12-2; J: TRBJ2-5; size: NA; CDR3: CASRLAGTGTQETQYF; DNA: TGTGCAAGTCGCTTAGCCGGGACAGGGACACAAGAGACCCAGTACTTC
D: NA; V: TRBV28; J: TRBJ2-7; size: few; CDR3: CASSPQGFGEQYF; DNA: TGTGCCAGCAGTCCCCAGGGGTTTGGGGAGCAGTACTTC
D: TRBD1; V: TRBV19; J: TRBJ2-2; size: NA; CDR3: CASSPGQVANTGELFF; DNA: TGTGCCAGTAGCCCTGGACAGGTCGCGAACACCGGGGAGCTGTTTTTT
D: TRBD1; V: TRBV27; J: TRBJ1-5; size: once; CDR3: CASSLGTDSNQPQHF; DNA: TGTGCCAGCAGCCTCGGGACAGATAGCAATCAGCCCCAGCATTTT